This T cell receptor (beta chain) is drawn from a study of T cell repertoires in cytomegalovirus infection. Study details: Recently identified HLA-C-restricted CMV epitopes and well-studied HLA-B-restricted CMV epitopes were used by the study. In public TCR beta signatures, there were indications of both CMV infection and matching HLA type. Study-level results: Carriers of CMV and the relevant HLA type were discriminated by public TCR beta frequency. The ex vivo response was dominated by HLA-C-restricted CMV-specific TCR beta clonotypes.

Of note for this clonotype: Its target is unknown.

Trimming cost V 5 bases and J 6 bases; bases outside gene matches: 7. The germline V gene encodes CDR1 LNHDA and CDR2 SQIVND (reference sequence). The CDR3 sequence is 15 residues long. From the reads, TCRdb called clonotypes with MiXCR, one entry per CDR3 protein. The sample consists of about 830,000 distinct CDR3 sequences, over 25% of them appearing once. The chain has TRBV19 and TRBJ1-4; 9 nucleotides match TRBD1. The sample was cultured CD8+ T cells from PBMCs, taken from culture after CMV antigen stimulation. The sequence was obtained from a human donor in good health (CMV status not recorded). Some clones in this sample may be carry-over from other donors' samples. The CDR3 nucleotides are TGTGCCAGTAGTTCCTCCGGGACAGGGCATGAAAAACTGTTTTTT. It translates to CASSSSGTGHEKLFF.